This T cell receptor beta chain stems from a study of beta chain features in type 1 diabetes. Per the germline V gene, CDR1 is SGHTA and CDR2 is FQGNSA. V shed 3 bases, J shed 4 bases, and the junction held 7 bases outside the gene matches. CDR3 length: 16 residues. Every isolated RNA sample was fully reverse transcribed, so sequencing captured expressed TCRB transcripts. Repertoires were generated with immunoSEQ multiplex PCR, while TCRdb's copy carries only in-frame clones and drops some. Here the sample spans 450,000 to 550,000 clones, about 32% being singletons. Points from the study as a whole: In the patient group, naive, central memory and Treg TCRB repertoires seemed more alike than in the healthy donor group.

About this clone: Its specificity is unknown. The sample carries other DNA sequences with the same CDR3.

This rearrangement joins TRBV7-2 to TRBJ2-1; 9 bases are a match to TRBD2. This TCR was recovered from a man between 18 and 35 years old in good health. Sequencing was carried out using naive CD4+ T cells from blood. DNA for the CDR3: TGTGCCAGCAGCTTGGCGGGAGCGGGAGGATACAATGAGCAGTTCTTC. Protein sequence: CASSLAGAGGYNEQFF.